One and the same sample provided the 10 T cell receptor beta chains below, sequenced in a study of human T cells and chemical hapten exposure. MiXCR, run by TCRdb on the RACE reads, gives a single entry per CDR3 protein. In the table there are some 80,000 distinct CDR3 sequences, roughly 11% of which are singletons. Documented time point: patch test 2, 6 weeks after DPC sensitization. The sample's treatment: therapeutic diphenylcyclopropenone sensitization with weekly scalp DPC. The source material was whole blood, sampled in connection with sensitization to the hapten diphenylcyclopropenone (DPC). The receptors here all came from a man between 18 and 29 years old with alopecia areata. Some clones in this sample may be carry-over from other donors' samples.

This clonotype was seen at least ten times. The chain couples TRBV19 to TRBJ2-2, with D possibly being TRBD1 (6 bases). CDR1 is LNHDA, CDR2 SQIVND, per germline (reference sequence). The V end lost 3 bases, the J end lost 2 bases, and 13 bases lay between the germline ends. CDR3 length equals 16 residues. The CDR3 loop reads CASSIRTQGNTGELFF. The DNA for the CDR3 is TGTGCCAGTAGTATTAGGACACAGGGAAACACCGGGGAGCTGTTTTTT.

This clonotype showed up many times. The CDR3 sequence: CASSDGQGLTYEQYF. The CDR3 region has the DNA TGTGCCAGCAGTGACGGGCAGGGGCTAACCTACGAGCAGTACTTC. This chain joins TRBV25-1 and TRBJ2-7; a possible D gene is TRBD1 (6 bases). The CDR3 is 15 amino acids. Trimming shortened V by 3 bases and J by 2 bases, and 14 bases separated the two germline ends. Germline CDR1 and CDR2: MGHDK and SYGVNS.

This clonotype was recorded many times. The genes are TRBV29-1 and TRBJ1-5; 7 nucleotides align to TRBD1. Trimming took 7 bases from V and 5 from J; bases not matched to a gene: 8. CDR3 length: 13 residues. Germline V CDR1 and CDR2: SQVTM, ANQGSEA. The CDR3 DNA reads as TGCAGCGCTGGGCAAGGGACAGATCAGCCCCAGCATTTT. Protein product: CSAGQGTDQPQHF.

This clonotype was counted many times. The chain combines TRBV4-3 with TRBJ2-1; TRBD2 might be the D (6 bases). From germline, CDR1 is LGHNA and CDR2 YSLEER. The CDR3 runs 12 residues. V was pared by 2 bases and J by 12 bases, with 11 bases between. The CDR3, as DNA: TGCGCCAGCAGCCAACGGCAGGGAGGGCAGTTCTTC. Translation gives CASSQRQGGQFF.

In its sample, this clonotype was seen many times. The chain couples TRBV7-9 to TRBJ1-1, with unresolved D. V dropped 1 base and J dropped 1 base, with 4 bases sitting between them. This CDR3 has 13 amino acids. CDR1 is SEHNR and CDR2 is FQNEAQ in the germline V gene (reference sequence). The CDR3 protein is CASSLEQNTEAFF. CDR3 bases: TGTGCCAGCAGCTTAGAGCAGAACACTGAAGCTTTCTTT.

This clonotype was seen only a few times. The chain has TRBV6-2 or TRBV6-3 and TRBJ2-7, with D uncertain. Germline values: CDR1 MNHEY, CDR2 SVGEGT. Trimming cost V 4 bases and J 0 bases, with 10 bases left between them. The CDR3 is 14 amino acids. DNA for the CDR3: TGTGCCAGCAGTTTAGGCGCGAGCTCCTACGAGCAGTACGTC. Translating it yields CASSLGASSYEQYV.

In this sample, this clonotype turned up many times. The chain uses TRBV7-6 and TRBJ2-5; D gene ambiguous. Germline V gives CDR1 SGHVS, CDR2 FNYEAQ. The CDR3 is 13 amino acids. V dropped 1 base and J dropped 7 bases, with 10 bases sitting between them. CDR3 sequence (DNA): TGTGCCAGCAGCTTAGAGACGAAAGGGACCCAGTACTTC. Its protein product is CASSLETKGTQYF. The complete variable domain, with remaining parts taken from reference TRBV7-6 and TRBJ2-5, reads GAGVSQSPRYKVTKRGQDVALRCDPISGHVSLYWYRQALGQGPEFLTYFNYEAQQDKSGLPNDRFSAERPEGSISTLTIQRTEQRDSAMYRCASSLETKGTQYFGPGTRLLVL.

V gene TRBV6-5 combines with J gene TRBJ2-3; D gene unclear. CDR3 length equals 17 residues. The germline V gene encodes CDR1 MNHEY and CDR2 SVGAGI. Trimming left V 0 bases short and J 2 bases short, with 15 bases between. For the CDR3, the DNA is TGTGCCAGCAGTTACTCGATGGTTGGAACCAACACAGATACGCAGTATTTT. Residues: CASSYSMVGTNTDTQYF.

This sequence joins TRBV7-7 and TRBJ2-2, with D possibly matching TRBD2 (5 bases). Trimming pared 3 bases from V and 11 bases from J, leaving 19 bases between. The CDR3 runs to 15 residues. Looked up from germline, CDR1 is SSHAT and CDR2 is FNYEAQ (reference sequence). The CDR3 here is CASSLATSNGVELFF. CDR3 nucleotides: TGTGCCAGCAGCTTGGCAACATCCAACGGGGTAGAGCTGTTTTTT. Variable domain in full (rest from reference TRBV7-7 and TRBJ2-2): GAGVSQSPRYKVTKRGQDVTLRCDPISSHATLYWYQQALGQGPEFLTYFNYEAQPDKSGLPSDRFSAERPEGSISTLTIQRTEQRDSAMYRCASSLATSNGVELFFGEGSRLTVL.

In the case of this clonotype: Compared with germline, one end of the junction differs, possibly owing to a read error. The chain joins TRBV28 to TRBJ1-1, with D maybe TRBD1 (5 bases). The CDR3 spans 16 residues. Germline CDR1 is MDHEN and CDR2 is SYDVKM. In DNA form, the CDR3 reads TGTGCCAGCTTACAGCTCCTCGGCAGGGTCACCACTGAGGCTTTCTTT. It encodes CASLQLLGRVTTEAFF.